These T cell receptor beta chains were read from a single sample in a study of neurological immune-mediated disorders. TCRdb processed the 5' RACE reads anew with MiXCR; each CDR3 protein has one entry. The sample holds roughly 60,000 distinct CDR3 sequences; 2% to 2.5% are singletons and the top ten take 3%. The sequenced sample consisted of PBMCs. These receptors all stem from a man aged 45-65 years with multiple sclerosis. Both conserved end residues are part of each CDR3. The order of the fields is J gene, V gene, clone size, D gene, CDR3 protein, CDR3 DNA. A D gene is named only where the DNA matches it firmly. Size tells how often a clone was seen, or its class if it is expanded.

j_call: TRBJ2-7
v_call: TRBV7-2
clone_size: many
d_call: TRBD1
cdr3_aa: CASSVPNRGRSYEQYF
cdr3_nt: TGTGCCAGCAGCGTACCGAACAGGGGGCGAAGCTACGAGCAGTACTTC

j_call: TRBJ1-5
v_call: TRBV20-1
clone_size: many
d_call: NA
cdr3_aa: CSASPTAYSNQPQHF
cdr3_nt: TGCAGTGCTAGTCCGACGGCGTATAGCAATCAGCCCCAGCATTTT

j_call: TRBJ2-3
v_call: TRBV20-1
clone_size: many
d_call: NA
cdr3_aa: CSARSGRGGRADTQYF
cdr3_nt: TGCAGTGCTAGATCGGGTAGGGGGGGCCGGGCAGATACGCAGTATTTT

j_call: TRBJ1-1
v_call: TRBV4-3
clone_size: few
d_call: NA
cdr3_aa: CASRLTGPNTEAFF
cdr3_nt: TGCGCCAGCAGGCTAACAGGGCCTAACACTGAAGCTTTCTTT

j_call: TRBJ2-6
v_call: TRBV7-2
clone_size: many
d_call: NA
cdr3_aa: CASSLASGANVLTF
cdr3_nt: TGTGCCAGCAGCTTGGCCTCTGGGGCCAACGTCCTGACTTTC

j_call: TRBJ1-2
v_call: TRBV6-2/TRBV6-3
clone_size: many
d_call: TRBD1
cdr3_aa: CASSLDRGDGYTF
cdr3_nt: TGTGCCAGCAGTCTGGACAGGGGCGATGGCTACACCTTC

j_call: TRBJ1-2
v_call: TRBV10-3
clone_size: many
d_call: NA
cdr3_aa: CAISADGGGSYGYTF
cdr3_nt: TGTGCCATCAGTGCTGATGGGGGAGGTTCCTATGGCTACACCTTC

j_call: TRBJ1-1
v_call: TRBV7-6
clone_size: many
d_call: NA
cdr3_aa: CASSLGHLNTEAFF
cdr3_nt: TGTGCCAGCAGCTTAGGACACCTGAACACTGAAGCTTTCTTT

j_call: TRBJ1-2
v_call: TRBV7-3
clone_size: many
d_call: NA
cdr3_aa: CASTPGSSDGYTF
cdr3_nt: TGTGCCAGCACCCCTGGTAGCAGTGATGGCTACACCTTC

j_call: TRBJ1-1
v_call: TRBV7-9
clone_size: many
d_call: NA
cdr3_aa: CASSLEDVNTEAFF
cdr3_nt: TGTGCCAGCAGCTTAGAAGACGTGAACACTGAAGCTTTCTTT

j_call: TRBJ1-2
v_call: TRBV20-1
clone_size: few
d_call: NA
cdr3_aa: CSARDSAALEGYTF
cdr3_nt: TGCAGTGCTAGAGATTCCGCCGCTTTAGAGGGCTACACCTTC

j_call: TRBJ2-3
v_call: TRBV5-1
clone_size: many
d_call: NA
cdr3_aa: CASSLFLGRGTDTQYF
cdr3_nt: TGCGCCAGCAGCTTGTTCTTGGGGCGGGGCACAGATACGCAGTATTTT

j_call: TRBJ1-6
v_call: TRBV5-1
clone_size: many
d_call: NA
cdr3_aa: CASSFEQGYNSPLHF
cdr3_nt: TGCGCCAGCAGCTTTGAACAGGGCTATAATTCACCCCTCCACTTT

j_call: TRBJ1-2
v_call: TRBV7-2
clone_size: many
d_call: NA
cdr3_aa: CASSPRNYGYTF
cdr3_nt: TGTGCCAGCAGCCCCCGAAACTATGGCTACACCTTC

j_call: TRBJ1-4
v_call: TRBV7-2
clone_size: many
d_call: NA
cdr3_aa: CASSPGLGRNEKLFF
cdr3_nt: TGTGCCAGCAGCCCAGGGCTGGGGCGAAATGAAAAACTGTTTTTT

j_call: TRBJ1-5
v_call: TRBV20-1
clone_size: many
d_call: NA
cdr3_aa: CSARDGLQRRNQPQHF
cdr3_nt: TGCAGTGCTAGAGATGGGCTTCAGAGACGCAATCAGCCCCAGCATTTT

j_call: TRBJ1-1
v_call: TRBV7-2
clone_size: many
d_call: NA
cdr3_aa: CASSFGRNTEAFF
cdr3_nt: TGTGCCAGCAGCTTCGGGCGGAACACTGAAGCTTTCTTT

j_call: TRBJ1-2
v_call: TRBV5-1
clone_size: many
d_call: TRBD1
cdr3_aa: CASSPWGQGDYGYTF
cdr3_nt: TGCGCCAGCAGCCCCTGGGGACAGGGCGACTATGGCTACACCTTC

j_call: TRBJ2-3
v_call: TRBV9
clone_size: many
d_call: TRBD2
cdr3_aa: CASSVAAGLTDTQYF
cdr3_nt: TGTGCCAGCAGCGTAGCAGCGGGGCTCACAGATACGCAGTATTTT

j_call: TRBJ1-1
v_call: TRBV7-6
clone_size: many
d_call: NA
cdr3_aa: CASSPSGTEAFF
cdr3_nt: TGTGCCAGCAGCCCCAGTGGTACTGAAGCTTTCTTT

j_call: TRBJ1-1
v_call: TRBV7-2
clone_size: many
d_call: NA
cdr3_aa: CASSLSVMNTEAFF
cdr3_nt: TGTGCCAGCAGCTTAAGCGTCATGAACACTGAAGCTTTCTTT

j_call: TRBJ2-7
v_call: TRBV7-3
clone_size: many
d_call: NA
cdr3_aa: CASSLKPNHEQYF
cdr3_nt: TGTGCCAGCAGCTTAAAGCCGAACCACGAGCAGTACTTC

j_call: TRBJ2-5
v_call: TRBV5-1
clone_size: many
d_call: TRBD1
cdr3_aa: CASSYQGEETQYF
cdr3_nt: TGCGCCAGCAGCTATCAGGGGGAAGAGACCCAGTACTTC

j_call: TRBJ1-6
v_call: TRBV28
clone_size: few
d_call: NA
cdr3_aa: CASILEGHGLPLNF
cdr3_nt: TGTGCCAGCATCCTGGAGGGGCATGGGTTACCCCTCAACTTT

j_call: TRBJ2-5
v_call: TRBV10-3
clone_size: many
d_call: TRBD2
cdr3_aa: CAAQGLARETQYF
cdr3_nt: TGTGCCGCACAGGGACTAGCTAGGGAGACCCAGTACTTC